Listed here are 6 T cell receptor beta chains from one sample, sequenced in a study of CD8+ T cells in alopecia areata (dated by TCRdb to about 2018). Library preparation employed the immunoSEQ multiplex PCR assay. To provide template for TCR sequencing, every sample had RNA extracted and reverse transcribed into cDNA. Entries here come from immuneACCESS through TCRdb and include only in-frame sequences with V and J called. Some clones fail to appear in such tables; in the studies checked, an unresolved V gene covers under half of the shortfall, and the cause of the remainder is unknown. The sample yields around 100,000 clones; approximately 90% were counted once. Of the sample, around 10% falls within the top ten clones. In the paper's terms, the treatment or condition label means: oral pan-JAK inhibitor, 5-10 mg twice daily. This sample comprised CD8+ T cells sorted from blood, obtained at roughly week 30, from a patient treated with tofacitinib. The receptors were sampled from a human donor with alopecia areata.

The genes are TRBV29-1 and TRBJ2-1, with TRBD2 identical over 8 bases. CDR1 SQVTM and CDR2 ANQGSEA come from the germline V gene. Germline trimming cut 3 bases from V and 2 bases from J; bases unmatched to any gene: 15. The CDR3 totals 18 residues. The chain's CDR3 is CSVEGLAGGPNTYNEQFF. The CDR3 nucleotides are TGCAGCGTTGAGGGGCTGGCGGGAGGTCCCAACACCTACAATGAGCAGTTCTTC.

The chain recombines TRBV5-1 with TRBJ2-1, with D perhaps given as TRBD1 or TRBD2 (5 bases each). The germline gives CDR1 SGHRS, CDR2 YFSETQ. The CDR3 runs 14 residues. With 4 bases removed from V and 5 bases from J, the gap between germline ends came to 13 bases. The CDR3 loop is CASSQIGTNNEQFF. The CDR3 bases are TGCGCCAGCAGCCAAATCGGGACGAACAATGAGCAGTTCTTC.

Written as DNA, the CDR3 is TGTGCCACAGCAGCAGAGAACACCGGGGAGCTGTTTTTT. Translated, it gives CATAAENTGELFF. V and J are TRBV7-3 and TRBJ2-2; D not resolved. CDR1 and CDR2 from the germline V gene are SGHTA and FQGTGA. Deletions cut 10 bases from V and 1 base from J, with 10 bases between. This CDR3 spans 13 amino acids.

The genes are TRBV7-9 and TRBJ2-1; D might be TRBD2 (5 bases). The CDR3 loop spans 14 amino acids. The germline CDR1 and CDR2 sequences are SEHNR and FQNEAQ (reference sequence). V was shortened by 0 bases and J by 5 bases, with 8 bases between the two germline ends. CDR3 protein: CASSLAMRDNEQFF. The CDR3, as DNA: TGTGCCAGCAGCTTAGCTATGAGGGACAATGAGCAGTTCTTC.

The chain is built from TRBV27 and TRBJ1-5; 8 positions agree with TRBD1. Germline loops: CDR1 MNHEY, CDR2 SMNVEV (reference sequence). The CDR3 is 16 amino acids. V lost 0 bases to trimming and J lost 2 bases; unmatched junction nucleotides: 3. Written as DNA, the CDR3 is TGTGCCAGCAGTTTATCGGACAGGGTGGGCAATCAGCCCCAGCATTTT. Translated: CASSLSDRVGNQPQHF.

This clone appeared a single time. This chain's CDR3 is CASSLGRGASEDTQYF. As DNA, the CDR3 is TGCGCCAGCAGCTTGGGGCGGGGGGCCTCGGAGGATACGCAGTATTTT. V is TRBV5-1 and J is TRBJ2-3, with 8 positions matching TRBD2. There are 16 residues in the CDR3. Per the germline V gene, CDR1 is SGHRS and CDR2 is YFSETQ. V lost 0 bases to trimming and J lost 6 bases; unmatched junction nucleotides: 9. The variable domain in full, completed from reference TRBV5-1 and TRBJ2-3, reads KAGVTQTPRYLIKTRGQQVTLSCSPISGHRSVSWYQQTPGQGLQFLFEYFSETQRNKGNFPGRFSGRQFSNSRSEMNVSTLELGDSALYLCASSLGRGASEDTQYFGPGTRLTVL.